This T cell receptor beta chain was profiled in a study of blood T cell repertoires in COVID-19. On the study more broadly: Donors in Cohort 3 who had recovered were those with two negative PCRs, healthcare professional clearance, or resolution of their symptoms.

Only one count was recorded for this clone. Study members were between roughly 18 and 100 years old and lived in 24 US regions. Authors' methods: Nucleated cell counts were estimated from reference gene primer amplification. Data came from immunoSEQ multiplex PCR; TCRdb stores just in-frame clones and leaves some out. V and J calls and clone size follow that table, whereas D and trimming were derived from the DNA. This sample has approximately 360,000 clones; more than 70% occur once, and the top ten carry less than 2.5%. With 6 bases clipped from V and 4 bases from J, the junction kept 4 bases outside the gene matches. The CDR3 covers 13 residues. Germline-derived CDR1 and CDR2 are SEHNR and FQNEAQ (reference sequence).

Material: PBMCs or T cells enriched from blood (not recorded which). The rearrangement links TRBV7-9 to TRBJ1-1; 8 bases line up with TRBD1. The sequence came from a man between 40 and 49 years old in a cohort exposed to, infected with or recovered from COVID-19 (not recorded which). CDR3 coding DNA: TGTGCCAGCAGATTAACAGGGGGCACTGAAGCTTTCTTT. Its translation: CASRLTGGTEAFF.